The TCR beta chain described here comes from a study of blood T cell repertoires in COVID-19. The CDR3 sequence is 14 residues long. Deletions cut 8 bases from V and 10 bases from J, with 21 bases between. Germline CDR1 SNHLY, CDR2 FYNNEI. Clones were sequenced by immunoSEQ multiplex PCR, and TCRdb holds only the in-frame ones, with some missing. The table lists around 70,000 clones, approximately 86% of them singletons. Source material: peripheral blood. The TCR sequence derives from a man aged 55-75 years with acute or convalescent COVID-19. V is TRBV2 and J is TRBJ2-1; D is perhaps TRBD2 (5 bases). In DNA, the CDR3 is TGTGCCAGCGAGAGCACTAGGCCTCCTTTGGAGCAGTTCTTC. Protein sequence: CASESTRPPLEQFF.